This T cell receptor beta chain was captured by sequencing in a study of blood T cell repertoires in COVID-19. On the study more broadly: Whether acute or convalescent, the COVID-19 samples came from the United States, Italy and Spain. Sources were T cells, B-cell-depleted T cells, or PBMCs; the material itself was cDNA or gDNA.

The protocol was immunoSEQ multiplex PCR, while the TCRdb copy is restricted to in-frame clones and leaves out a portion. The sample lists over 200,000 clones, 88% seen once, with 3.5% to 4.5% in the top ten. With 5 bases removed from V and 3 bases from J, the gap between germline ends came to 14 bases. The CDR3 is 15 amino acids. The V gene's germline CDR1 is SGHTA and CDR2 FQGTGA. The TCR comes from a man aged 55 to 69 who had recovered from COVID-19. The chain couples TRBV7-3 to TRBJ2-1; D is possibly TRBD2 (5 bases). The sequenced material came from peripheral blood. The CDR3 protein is CASSLGGGHYNEQFF. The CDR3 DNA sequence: TGTGCCAGCAGCCTAGGAGGTGGGCACTACAATGAGCAGTTCTTC. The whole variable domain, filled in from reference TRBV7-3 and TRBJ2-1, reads GAGVSQTPSNKVTEKGKYVELRCDPISGHTALYWYRQSLGQGPEFLIYFQGTGAADDSGLPNDRFFAVRPEGSVSTLKIQRTERGDSAVYLCASSLGGGHYNEQFFGPGTRLTVL.